This paragraph covers one T cell receptor beta chain sequence. Its antigen has not been determined. The record has no base qualities; no much larger clone is one base away. Systemically healthy Caucasian individuals from Russia, about 38 in total and aged roughly 6 to 95 years, were included as donors. Each donor gave 8 to 10 milliliters of peripheral blood, drawn into EDTA-treated Vacutainer tubes. PBMCs were isolated by Ficoll-Paque density-gradient centrifugation, with at least 6 million obtained per sample. Total RNA, at least 6 micrograms per sample, was extracted from PBMCs with Trizol reagent. The percentages of naive CD45RAhigh/CD27high T cells were determined by flow cytometry on a PBMC aliquot from every donor. This record comes from a study of blood T cells in healthy people across ages (dated by TCRdb to 2013 to 2016). Regarding the research as a whole: Template switching captured roughly one uniquely barcoded TCR beta cDNA molecule per two T cells in model experiments. The donors were split into four age groups: young (average about 15 years), middle-aged (39), aged (over 55) and long-lived (over 75). Using the same blood draw, the study looked at two additional independent replicas of 1 million unique cDNA reads for two donors, one aged 18 to 30 and the other aged 80 or older. To track age-related changes in TCR beta repertoire diversity, the study relied on deep sequencing normalized with unique cDNA molecular identifiers. To avoid experimental bias, donors of different ages were randomly spread across the sequencing lanes. Results and caveats for the whole study, not just this receptor: Donor CMV infection status was unknown, potentially confounding age-related changes in expanded clonotypes. Bulk unsorted PBMC profiling prevented conclusive comparison of naive and antigen-experienced compartments. Compared with the aged group, the long-lived group had more naive CD4+ T cells, fewer expanded clones and increased TCR diversity, suggesting age selection. The percentage of naive T cells measured by flow cytometry correlated strongly with observed TCR beta diversity. Observed TCR beta diversity per million T cells fell roughly linearly with age, and a significant reduction was already apparent by age approximately 40. Estimates of total diversity based on one million sequenced T cells were considered lower bounds and underestimates.

The germline V gene gives CDR1 as SGHRS and CDR2 as YFSETQ. Compared with germline, V lacks 1 base and J lacks 5 bases; bases without a gene match: 9. CDR3 length: 17 amino acids, cysteine to phenylalanine. CDR3 DNA is the only sequence kept; it has 51 bases, read in frame from the first base. The library was built by means of 5' RACE. Sequencing instrument: Illumina HiSeq 2500. The second PCR ran for roughly 7 to 11 cycles and used a J-beta primer mix along with a sample-barcoded 5' primer. Each TCR beta cDNA molecule received a unique molecular identifier from a template-switch 5' adaptor carrying 12 random nucleotides. Each sample yielded at least 3 million CDR3-containing paired-end reads. First-strand cDNA was synthesized from all RNA with the Mint cDNA synthesis kit, primed by a TRBC-specific oligonucleotide. Following uracil-DNA glycosylase treatment, all cDNA underwent a first 18-cycle PCR with the universal primers M1SS and BC2_uni_R. On the authors' methods: Normalization of each sample was performed by random selection of 1 million high-quality reads, each carrying a distinct molecular identifier. Reads sharing molecular identifiers were discarded rather than binned into consensus sequences. MiTCR, run with a Q25 quality threshold and the strictest error-elimination algorithm, handled CDR3 identification, clonotype clustering and error correction. A nonparametric unseen species model using Euler transformation provided a lower-bound estimate of total TCR beta diversity. TCRdb reran the public reads through fastp at Q25 and MiXCR, keeping productive beta chains. Each record represents a unique CDR3 protein, reported with the most common genes and DNA among its rows. The V and J calls were determined by TCRdb, not by the authors. The sample includes under 2 million distinct CDR3 sequences, with roughly 30% observed a single time. The leading ten clones occupy around 11% of the sample.

This TCR came from a woman under 40 in good health. The chain uses TRBV5-1 and TRBJ2-3, with 11 bases matching TRBD2. The specimen sequenced was blood. The encoded CDR3 is CASSLLTSGRGIDTQYF. The DNA sequence follows: TGCGCCAGCAGCTTGCTCACTAGCGGGAGAGGCATAGATACGCAGTATTTT.